This passage covers 19 T cell receptor beta chains from one sample sequenced in a study of T cell responses to AZD1222 COVID-19 vaccine. Using immunoSEQ multiplex PCR, the repertoire was profiled, and TCRdb retains in-frame clones only, with some absent. The profile shows about 120,000 clones, 85% to 95% of them singletons. Sequenced material: peripheral blood, taken on day 0 of AZD1222 vaccination. These receptors originate from an adult in good health.

V gene TRBV6-1 combines with J gene TRBJ1-6; TRBD1 is a possible D gene (5 bases). CDR1 is MNHNS and CDR2 is SASEGT in the germline V gene. The CDR3 contains 16 residues. Deletions cut 0 bases from V and 7 bases from J, with 13 bases between. The CDR3 nucleotides read TGTGCCAGCAGTGAAGCGCTCGGGACGGGGAATTCACCCCTCCACTTT. It specifies CASSEALGTGNSPLHF.

This clone was observed a few times. The chain is built from TRBV5-6 and TRBJ2-3, with D uncertain. Between the trimmed V and J ends, which lost 4 bases and 5 bases, there was a span of 5 bases. From germline, CDR1 is SGHDT and CDR2 YYEEEE. The CDR3 runs to 11 residues. CDR3 in DNA: TGTGCCAGCAGCCTGGGAGATACGCAGTATTTT. It encodes CASSLGDTQYF.

CDR3 protein: CASSYGEQPQHF. CDR3 bases: TGTGCCAGCAGTTACGGGGAACAGCCCCAGCATTTT. This chain joins TRBV6-5 and TRBJ1-5; no clear D. The V and J ends lost 2 bases and 7 bases respectively, with 6 bases between them. This CDR3 is built from 12 residues. Germline-derived CDR1 and CDR2 are MNHEY and SVGAGI.

The chain uses TRBV2 and TRBJ1-1; D is uncertain. The CDR3 has 11 amino acids. Germline CDR1 SNHLY, CDR2 FYNNEI. The V gene lost 4 bases and the J gene lost 10 bases, with 10 bases spanning the gap. The CDR3 protein is CASSAYKGAFF. CDR3 nucleotides: TGTGCCAGCAGTGCCTACAAGGGAGCTTTCTTT.

The rearrangement joins TRBV24-1 to TRBJ1-5; no clear D. V shed 2 bases and J shed 0 bases, with 4 bases lying between them. The CDR3 length is 14 residues. Germline V CDR1 and CDR2: KGHDR, SFDVKD. The CDR3 DNA reads as TGTGCCACCAGTGATTCTTATAGCAATCAGCCCCAGCATTTT. The encoded protein is CATSDSYSNQPQHF.

This chain uses TRBV5-1 with TRBJ1-4, with D perhaps TRBD1 (5 bases). There are 15 residues in the CDR3. V lost 0 bases to trimming and J lost 7 bases, with 13 bases between them. Per the germline V gene, CDR1 is SGHRS and CDR2 is YFSETQ. The CDR3 loop reads CASSLVGDPREKLFF. In nucleotides, the CDR3 is TGCGCCAGCAGCTTGGTGGGGGACCCACGTGAAAAACTGTTTTTT. Filled out from reference TRBV5-1 and TRBJ1-4, the complete variable domain reads KAGVTQTPRYLIKTRGQQVTLSCSPISGHRSVSWYQQTPGQGLQFLFEYFSETQRNKGNFPGRFSGRQFSNSRSEMNVSTLELGDSALYLCASSLVGDPREKLFFGSGTQLSVL.

The V and J genes are TRBV5-5 and TRBJ1-1; no firm D call. V was clipped by 5 bases and J by 0 bases, with 11 bases between them. CDR3 length: 14 amino acids. The germline gives CDR1 SGHKS, CDR2 YYEKEE (reference sequence). Written as DNA, the CDR3 is TGTGCCAGCAGTCGTGCGGAGTTGAACACTGAAGCTTTCTTT. It specifies CASSRAELNTEAFF.

The CDR3 spells CASLRGVQPQHF. CDR3 DNA: TGTGCCTCCTTGAGAGGGGTCCAGCCCCAGCATTTT. The chain couples TRBV28 to TRBJ1-5, with D possibly being TRBD1 (5 bases). Trimming shortened V by 11 bases and J by 7 bases, and 15 bases separated the two germline ends. Germline values: CDR1 MDHEN, CDR2 SYDVKM. This CDR3 region has 12 residues.

CDR3 region: CASSPRGDTEAFF. The CDR3 DNA sequence: TGTGCCAGCAGCCCCCGGGGGGACACTGAAGCTTTCTTT. The chain is built from TRBV7-8 and TRBJ1-1; TRBD1 is a possible D gene (5 bases). Germline CDR1 SGHVS, CDR2 FQNEAQ. The V end lost 5 bases, the J end lost 3 bases, and 10 bases lay between the germline ends. CDR3 length: 13 amino acids.

The DNA for the CDR3 is TGTGCCAGCAGTTACTCGAGCGCGGACTCTGGAAACACCATATATTTT. Its translation: CASSYSSADSGNTIYF. The chain joins TRBV6-6 to TRBJ1-3; D remains unclear. The germline V gene encodes CDR1 MNHNY and CDR2 SVGAGI (reference sequence). The CDR3 is made up of 16 amino acids. V shed 0 bases and J shed 0 bases, with 9 bases lying between them.

The chain couples TRBV3-1 (or the pseudogene TRBV3-2) to TRBJ2-7; D not resolved. V was shortened by 9 bases and J by 0 bases, with 9 bases between the two germline ends. The CDR3 runs 12 residues. Germline V CDR1 and CDR2: LGHDT, YNNKEL (reference sequence). The DNA of the CDR3 is TGTGCCAGAATTCATCGCTCCTACGAGCAGTACTTC. Its translation is CARIHRSYEQYF.

This sequence joins TRBV15 and TRBJ2-7; possibly TRBD1 or TRBD2 for D (5 bases each). Per germline, CDR1 LNHNV and CDR2 YYDKDF (reference sequence). The CDR3 spans 13 residues. Trimming took off 0 bases at V and 5 bases at J, with 8 bases between the two ends. The CDR3 DNA follows: TGTGCCACCAGCAGAGAGGGGGTCCACGAGCAGTACTTC. Encoded protein: CATSREGVHEQYF. Combining the CDR3 with reference TRBV15 and TRBJ2-7 gives the whole variable domain DAMVIQNPRYQVTQFGKPVTLSCSQTLNHNVMYWYQQKSSQAPKLLFHYYDKDFNNEADTPDNFQSRRPNTSFCFLDIRSPGLGDTAMYLCATSREGVHEQYFGPGTRLTVT.

The genes are TRBV19 and TRBJ1-1, with no clear D. Germline CDR1 is LNHDA and CDR2 is SQIVND (reference sequence). The CDR3 is made up of 13 amino acids. Trimming stripped 4 bases from V and 0 bases from J, with 6 bases between. CDR3 nucleotide sequence: TGTGCCAGTAGTACCATTTTGAACACTGAAGCTTTCTTT. Protein: CASSTILNTEAFF.

The CDR3 protein is CASSLKRERSYEQYF. The DNA of the CDR3 is TGCGCCAGCAGCTTGAAACGGGAACGCTCCTACGAGCAGTACTTC. This chain uses TRBV5-1 with TRBJ2-7, with D maybe TRBD2 (5 bases). This CDR3 region has 15 residues. CDR1 and CDR2 (germline): SGHRS, YFSETQ. The V end lost 1 base, the J end lost 0 bases, and 11 bases lay between the germline ends.

The chain uses TRBV3-1 (or the pseudogene TRBV3-2) and TRBJ2-1, with 8 bases aligning to TRBD2. The V gene end was trimmed by 4 bases and the J gene end by 4 bases; junction bases not matched to a gene: 9. CDR3 size: 16 residues. Germline loops: CDR1 LGHDT, CDR2 YNNKEL (reference sequence). CDR3 loop: CASSPPVGGGYNEQFF. The DNA for the CDR3 is TGTGCCAGCAGCCCTCCAGTCGGCGGGGGGTACAATGAGCAGTTCTTC.

V is TRBV7-2 and J is TRBJ1-1; unclear D gene. In germline, CDR1 is SGHTA, CDR2 FQGNSA. The CDR3 runs 11 residues. The germline V and J ends were trimmed by 5 bases and 10 bases, with 11 bases remaining between them. CDR3 DNA sequence: TGTGCCAGCAGCCTACACCCTCCAGCTTTCTTT. This translates into CASSLHPPAFF.

This chain connects TRBV19 to TRBJ1-4; TRBD1 might be the D (6 bases). The V gene lost 5 bases and the J gene lost 3 bases, with 13 bases spanning the gap. The germline gives CDR1 LNHDA, CDR2 SQIVND (reference sequence). This CDR3 has 15 residues. CDR3 sequence: CASSFLAGANEKLFF. The CDR3 DNA sequence: TGTGCCAGTAGTTTCTTAGCAGGGGCTAATGAAAAACTGTTTTTT.

DNA for the CDR3: TGTGCCAGTAGTATGGCAGCACCCGGCTACGAGCAGTACTTC. This codes for CASSMAAPGYEQYF. This sequence joins TRBV19 and TRBJ2-7; D unclear. V gave up 3 bases and J gave up 3 bases, with 12 bases separating them. The germline CDR1 and CDR2 sequences are LNHDA and SQIVND (reference sequence). The CDR3 is made up of 14 amino acids.

The sample holds a few counts of this clone. The CDR3 nucleotides read TGTGCCACCAGCACCTTGGTGAACACTGAAGCTTTCTTT. Translating gives CATSTLVNTEAFF. This rearrangement joins TRBV15 to TRBJ1-1; D not resolved. This CDR3 is 13 amino acids long. V was trimmed by 4 bases and J by 0 bases, leaving 6 bases between them. The germline V gene encodes CDR1 LNHNV and CDR2 YYDKDF (reference sequence).